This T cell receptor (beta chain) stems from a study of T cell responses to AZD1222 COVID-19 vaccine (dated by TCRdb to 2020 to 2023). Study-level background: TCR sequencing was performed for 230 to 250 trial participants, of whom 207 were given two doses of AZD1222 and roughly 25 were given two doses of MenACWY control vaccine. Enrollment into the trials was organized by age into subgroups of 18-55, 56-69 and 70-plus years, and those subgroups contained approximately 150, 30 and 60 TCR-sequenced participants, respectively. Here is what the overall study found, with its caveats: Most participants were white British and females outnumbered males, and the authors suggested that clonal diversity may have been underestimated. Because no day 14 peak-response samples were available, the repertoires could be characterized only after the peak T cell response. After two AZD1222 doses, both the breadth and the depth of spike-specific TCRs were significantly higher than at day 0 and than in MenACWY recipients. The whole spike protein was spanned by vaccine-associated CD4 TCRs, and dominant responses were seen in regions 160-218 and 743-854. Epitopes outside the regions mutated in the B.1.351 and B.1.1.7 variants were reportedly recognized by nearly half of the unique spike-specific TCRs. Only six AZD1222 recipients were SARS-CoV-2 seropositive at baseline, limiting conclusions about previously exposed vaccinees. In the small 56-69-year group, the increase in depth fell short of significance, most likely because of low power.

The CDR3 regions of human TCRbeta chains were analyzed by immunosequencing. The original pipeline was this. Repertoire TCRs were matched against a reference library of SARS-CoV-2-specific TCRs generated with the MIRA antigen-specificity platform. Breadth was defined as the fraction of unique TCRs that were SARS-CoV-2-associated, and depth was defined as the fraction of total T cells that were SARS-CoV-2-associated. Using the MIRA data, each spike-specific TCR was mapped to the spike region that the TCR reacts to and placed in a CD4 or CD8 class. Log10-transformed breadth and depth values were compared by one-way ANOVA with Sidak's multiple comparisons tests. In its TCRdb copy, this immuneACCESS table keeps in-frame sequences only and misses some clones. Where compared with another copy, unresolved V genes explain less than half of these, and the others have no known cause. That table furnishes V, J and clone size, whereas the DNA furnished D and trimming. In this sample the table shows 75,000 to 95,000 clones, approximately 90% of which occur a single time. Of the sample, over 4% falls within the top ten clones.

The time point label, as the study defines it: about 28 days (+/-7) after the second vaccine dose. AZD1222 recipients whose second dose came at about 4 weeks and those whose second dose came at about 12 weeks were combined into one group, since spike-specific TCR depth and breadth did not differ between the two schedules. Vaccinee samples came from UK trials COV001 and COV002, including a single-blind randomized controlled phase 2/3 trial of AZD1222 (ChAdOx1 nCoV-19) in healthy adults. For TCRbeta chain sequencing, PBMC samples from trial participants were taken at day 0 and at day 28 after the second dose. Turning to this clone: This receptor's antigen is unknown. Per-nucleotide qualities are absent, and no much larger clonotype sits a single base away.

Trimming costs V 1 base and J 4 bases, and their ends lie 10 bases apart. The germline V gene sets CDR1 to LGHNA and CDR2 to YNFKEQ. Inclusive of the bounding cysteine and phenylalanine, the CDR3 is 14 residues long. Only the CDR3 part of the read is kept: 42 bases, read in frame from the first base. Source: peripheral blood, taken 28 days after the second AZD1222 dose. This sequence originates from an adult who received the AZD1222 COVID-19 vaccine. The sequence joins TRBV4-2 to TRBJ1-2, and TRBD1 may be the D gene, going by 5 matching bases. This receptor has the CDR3 CASSQVDNVYGYTF. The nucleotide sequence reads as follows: TGTGCCAGCAGCCAAGTGGACAACGTCTATGGCTACACCTTC.